This TCR beta chain was recorded in a study of cytomegalovirus exposure and HLA in healthy donors. Study results and limitations: HLA alleles showed associations with about 17,000 TCR beta sequences in a later analysis, at a 0.05 false discovery rate.

This CDR3 comprises 16 residues. Germline CDR1 reads ENHRY; CDR2 reads SYGVKD. The trim removed 3 bases at V and 3 bases at J, leaving 3 bases unmatched. Remarks on this clone: Its antigen is currently unknown.

A multiplex PCR was run with 60 Vbeta primers and 13 Jbeta primers. Here immunoSEQ multiplex PCR was the method, and the copy in TCRdb shows in-frame clones only, minus some. The table has 45,000 to 65,000 clones, less than 85% seen once. The clonotype comes from a woman aged 18-29 years in good health and CMV-seronegative. This chain uses TRBV10-3 with TRBJ2-2; 11 nucleotides agree with TRBD2. The material sequenced was PBMCs. For the CDR3, the DNA is TGTGCCATCAGTGACGTTAGCGGGAGGGACACCGGGGAGCTGTTTTTT. It codes for CAISDVSGRDTGELFF.